Each of the 6 T cell receptor beta chains below was sequenced from the same sample in a study of CD8+ T cells in alopecia areata. CD4, CD8alpha, NKG2D, NKG2ACE and other markers were used to sort pooled cutaneous lymph node cells. RNA extraction and reverse transcription yielded cDNA as sequencing template. TCRdb's table, derived via immunoSEQ multiplex PCR, lists solely in-frame clones and lacks some. The record shows 200,000 to 300,000 clones for this sample, with no singletons present. Sequencing used CD4+ T cells sorted from a lymph node. These receptor sequences come from a C3H/HeJ mouse with alopecia areata. MHC haplotype of the strain: H2-k.

About this clone itself: Genes and germline are mouse. The CDR3 goes on 4 residues after the read ends, and that part is filled in from the germline J gene. This chain uses TRBV5 with TRBJ2-7; TRBD1 matches at 10 bases. Germline V gives CDR1 LGHNA, CDR2 YNLKQL (reference sequence). The CDR3 runs to 16 residues. This CDR3 is CASSQDLDRGGDEQYF. CDR3 bases read: TGTGCCAGCAGCCAAGATCTGGACAGGGGGGGGGAT.

Details on this clone: Germline and genes here are mouse. The read terminates 4 residues ahead of where the CDR3 ends, so the germline J gene completes it. The chain uses TRBV5 and TRBJ2-2; 13 bases are shared with TRBD2. The trim removed 1 base at V and 0 bases at J, leaving 2 bases unmatched. CDR1 and CDR2 from the germline V gene are LGHNA and YNLKQL (reference sequence). The CDR3 loop spans 18 amino acids. CDR3 bases read: TGTGCCAGCAGCCAAGGGGACTGGGGGGGGGCAAACACCGGG. It encodes CASSQGDWGGANTG. The entire CDR3 reads CASSQGDWGGANTGQLYF.

Concerning this clone: Any gene name here is a mouse gene name. The CDR3 end is not reached by the read, which stops 4 residues before it; the germline J gene fills it in. The chain employs TRBV1 and TRBJ1-1; TRBD1 matches 8 bases. Trimming took 6 bases from V and 4 from J; bases not matched to a gene: 4. The CDR3 is made up of 13 amino acids. Germline V gene lookup returns CDR1 NSQYPW and CDR2 LRSPGD (reference sequence). Here the CDR3 reads CTCRDRDGTEVFF. The covered CDR3 bases are TGCACCTGCAGGGACAGGGACGGCACA.

This clone turned up a few times. The germline and genes are mouse ones. With the read ending 3 residues before the CDR3 end, the germline J gene is used to fill in that end. Other DNA sequences within the sample encode an identical CDR3. This chain uses TRBV13-3 with TRBJ1-6; possible D gene TRBD1, 6 bases. TRBJ1-6 is recorded as an ORF, its role being uncertain. Trimming took 5 bases from V and 4 from J, leaving 10 bases between them. The CDR3 has 14 residues. CDR1 is NNHDY and CDR2 is SYVADS in the germline V gene. The CDR3 reads CASRLGQYNSPLYF. The covered CDR3 bases are TGTGCCAGCAGATTGGGACAATATAATTCGCCC.

This clone was observed a few times. All gene names here are mouse names. CDR3 sequence reads: CTCSAVGTGGARAEQFF. CDR3 DNA, as far as it was read: TGCACCTGCAGTGCAGTCGGGACTGGGGGGGCGCGAGCT. The chain links TRBV1 to TRBJ2-1, with 14 bases fitting TRBD2. The CDR3 extends 4 residues past the end of the read, so its final part is completed from the germline J gene. This CDR3 contains 17 residues. CDR1 is NSQYPW and CDR2 is LRSPGD in the germline V gene (reference sequence). The entire variable domain, with the rest obtained from reference TRBV1 and TRBJ2-1, is as follows: VTLLEQNPRWRLVPRGQAVNLRCILKNSQYPWMSWYQQDLQKQLQWLFTLRSPGDKEVKSLPGADYLATRVTDTELRLQVANMSQGRTLYCTCSAVGTGGARAEQFFGPGTRLTVL.

This clone has a handful of counts. Each gene name is a mouse one. From the germline J gene comes the end of the CDR3, since the read stops 3 residues before it. Other nucleotide sequences in the sample specify the same CDR3. V usage is TRBV13-1 and J usage is TRBJ1-6, with unresolved D. TRBJ1-6 is annotated as an ORF whose role is uncertain. Germline CDR1 is NSHNY and CDR2 is SYGAGN. CDR3 length equals 15 residues. Trimming cost V 0 bases and J 0 bases, with 4 bases left between them. CDR3 amino acids: CASSDVLSYNSPLYF. The CDR3 bases that were read are TGTGCCAGCAGTGATGTTCTTTCCTATAATTCGCCC.